These T cell receptor beta chains were read from a single sample in a study of naive and memory T cell subsets. TCRdb independently ran MiXCR on the 5' RACE reads; one entry per CDR3 protein. The sample lists 60,000 or so distinct CDR3 sequences; about 7.2% were seen once. Every receptor here comes from a male donor in good health. Each CDR3 is given with its conserved first and last residue. D genes are given only for firm matches. A row's size may be missing; if present it is once, few, many or a size class.

-	TRBJ2-7	TRBV7-8	many	TGTGCCAGCAGCTTAGGCAGTACGCTATCCTACGAGCAGTACTTC	CASSLGSTLSYEQYF
TRBD2	TRBJ2-3	TRBV11-2	few	TGTGCCAGCAGCCCGGGACTAGCGGGAGTCCGGGGCACAGATACGCAGTATTTT	CASSPGLAGVRGTDTQYF
-	TRBJ2-1	TRBV23-1	many	TGCGCCAGCAGTCAATCGAGTCGACCAGTAAATGAGCAGTTCTTC	CASSQSSRPVNEQFF
TRBD2	TRBJ2-1	TRBV7-2	many	TGTGCCAGCAGCGATGGACTAGCGGGGGACAATGAGCAGTTCTTC	CASSDGLAGDNEQFF
TRBD2	TRBJ2-1	TRBV6-1	few	TGTGCCAGCAGTGAAGCTAGCGGGAGGTACAATGAGCAGTTCTTC	CASSEASGRYNEQFF
TRBD1	TRBJ1-5	TRBV7-9	-	TGTGCCAGCAGCGCTGACAGGGGCTATCAGCCCCAGCATTTT	CASSADRGYQPQHF
-	TRBJ1-6	TRBV27	-	TGTGCCAGTACGACTCTTTTAAATGATAATTCACCCCTCCACTTT	CASTTLLNDNSPLHF
-	TRBJ2-5	TRBV6-5	few	TGTGCCAGCTCCATGGTGGGGTACCAAGAGACCCAGTACTTC	CASSMVGYQETQYF
-	TRBJ1-3	TRBV2	few	TGTGCCAGCAGTTCGGAGGCCACCATATATTTT	CASSSEATIYF
TRBD1	TRBJ1-4	TRBV3-1	-	TGTGCCAGCAGCCCGGGACCGGGACAGGGAGAGGAAAAACTGTTTTTT	CASSPGPGQGEEKLFF
TRBD2	TRBJ2-2	TRBV6-1	-	TGTGCCAGCAGTGACCCTAGTACTAGCGGGGGTAACCCCGGGGAGCTGTTTTTT	CASSDPSTSGGNPGELFF
-	TRBJ2-2	TRBV25-1	many	TGTGCCAGCAGTTTCGGGTCCACCGGGGAGCTGTTTTTT	CASSFGSTGELFF
-	TRBJ2-5	TRBV29-1	-	TGCAGCGTCATAAAAGAGACCCAGTACTTC	CSVIKETQYF
-	TRBJ1-1	TRBV29-1	many	TGCAGCGTTGAGGACGGCCGAAGGGCTGAAGCTTTCTTT	CSVEDGRRAEAFF
-	TRBJ1-3	TRBV3-1	many	TGTGCCAGCAGCCAAGAAGACTCTGGAAACACCATATATTTT	CASSQEDSGNTIYF
-	TRBJ2-1	TRBV7-9	few	TGTGCCAGCAGGCCAGCCTCGCTCTACAATGAGCAGTTCTTC	CASRPASLYNEQFF
TRBD2	TRBJ2-5	TRBV7-9	-	TGTGCCAGCAGCCCACTAGCGGGAGCGGGTGAGACCCAGTACTTC	CASSPLAGAGETQYF
-	TRBJ1-1	TRBV18	-	TGTGCCAGCTCGGTGGATTTTGGTGTACAGTTGACTGAAGCTTTCTTT	CASSVDFGVQLTEAFF
TRBD1	TRBJ2-1	TRBV27	few	TGTGCCAGCAGTCTCCCTCCCGGGACAGGGTACTACAATGAGCAGTTCTTC	CASSLPPGTGYYNEQFF
-	TRBJ2-7	TRBV6-6	many	TGTGCCAGCAGCCCAGGCAGCTCCTACGAGCAGTACTTC	CASSPGSSYEQYF
TRBD2	TRBJ2-1	TRBV2	few	TGTGCCACCGAACTAGCGGGAGGAGTGAGTGAGCAGTTCTTC	CATELAGGVSEQFF
TRBD2	TRBJ2-3	TRBV29-1	many	TGCAGCGTTGCTAGCGGGGGATACACAGATACGCAGTATTTT	CSVASGGYTDTQYF
-	TRBJ2-1	TRBV11-3	many	TGTGCCAGCAGCTTTCCAACAGAGGTTTTTGGAGAGCAGTTCTTC	CASSFPTEVFGEQFF
-	TRBJ2-7	TRBV11-3	few	TGTGCCAGCAGCCCGAACGGGTTAGTTCGCGAGCAGTACTTC	CASSPNGLVREQYF
TRBD1	TRBJ2-3	TRBV5-4	-	TGTGCCAGCAGTCCAGGGGGTACAGATACGCAGTATTTT	CASSPGGTDTQYF
TRBD1	TRBJ2-1	TRBV12-5	many	TGTGCTAGTGGTTTGGTAATCGGGACAGGGGTGGGCAATGAGCAGTTCTTC	CASGLVIGTGVGNEQFF
-	TRBJ1-1	TRBV10-1	-	TGCGCCAGCAAAGAGCGGACAGAGAACACTGAAGCTTTCTTT	CASKERTENTEAFF
TRBD2	TRBJ2-3	TRBV6-1	many	TGTGCCAGCAGTGAAGATAGACTAGCGGGGCGCTATACCACAGATACGCAGTATTTT	CASSEDRLAGRYTTDTQYF
-	TRBJ1-3	TRBV6-6	-	TGTGCCAGCAGTTACTCGACGGGACTACCTGGAAACACCATATATTTT	CASSYSTGLPGNTIYF
TRBD1	TRBJ2-5	TRBV3-1	-	TGTGCCAGCAGCCATCCTACAGGGGGCCAAGAGACCCAGTACTTC	CASSHPTGGQETQYF
TRBD1	TRBJ2-1	TRBV19	-	TGTGCCAGTAGCGGGACAGACCCTTCCAATGAGCAGTTCTTC	CASSGTDPSNEQFF
-	TRBJ1-1	TRBV6-1	many	TGTGCCAGCAGTGATCTGGCAGCCTCCCTGAACACTGAAGCTTTCTTT	CASSDLAASLNTEAFF
-	TRBJ1-5	TRBV6-5	-	TGTGCCAGCAGTTACGCCCCACAGCCCAATCAGCCCCAGCATTTT	CASSYAPQPNQPQHF
-	TRBJ1-2	TRBV20-1	once	TGCAGTGCTAGAGCCAGCTATGGCTACACCTTC	CSARASYGYTF
-	TRBJ2-5	TRBV27	-	TGTGACAGCAGTTTTGGTCGATTAGAGACCCAGTACTTC	CDSSFGRLETQYF
-	TRBJ2-1	TRBV12-3/TRBV12-4	many	TGTGCCAGCAGCCTTACAGGGATTGAGCAGTTCTTC	CASSLTGIEQFF
-	TRBJ1-2	TRBV5-4	-	TGTGCCAGCAGCTTGGGGGGTGACAGGTTCTATGGCTACACCTTC	CASSLGGDRFYGYTF
-	TRBJ1-1	TRBV12-3/TRBV12-4	few	TGTGCCAGCAGATCCCCCGGGGGTTCGGAAGCTTTCTTT	CASRSPGGSEAFF
TRBD1	TRBJ1-4	TRBV4-1	many	TGCGCCAGCACTCAAGACAGGGGTAATGAAAAACTGTTTTTT	CASTQDRGNEKLFF
-	TRBJ1-1	TRBV6-5	-	TGTGCCAGCAGTTACTCAGGCCCTTTGAACACTGAAGCTTTCTTT	CASSYSGPLNTEAFF
-	TRBJ1-5	TRBV19	-	TGTGCCAGTAGTATAAGACAGGGCAATCAGCCCCAGCATTTT	CASSIRQGNQPQHF
-	TRBJ1-2	TRBV5-5	many	TGTGCCAGCAGCTTGGAGGCAGGTTATGGCTACACCTTC	CASSLEAGYGYTF
TRBD1	TRBJ1-4	TRBV6-5	-	TGTGCCAGCAGCTCCTATTGGGATTGGGCAGGGGGCGAGGATCGTGAAAAACTGTTTTTT	CASSSYWDWAGGEDREKLFF